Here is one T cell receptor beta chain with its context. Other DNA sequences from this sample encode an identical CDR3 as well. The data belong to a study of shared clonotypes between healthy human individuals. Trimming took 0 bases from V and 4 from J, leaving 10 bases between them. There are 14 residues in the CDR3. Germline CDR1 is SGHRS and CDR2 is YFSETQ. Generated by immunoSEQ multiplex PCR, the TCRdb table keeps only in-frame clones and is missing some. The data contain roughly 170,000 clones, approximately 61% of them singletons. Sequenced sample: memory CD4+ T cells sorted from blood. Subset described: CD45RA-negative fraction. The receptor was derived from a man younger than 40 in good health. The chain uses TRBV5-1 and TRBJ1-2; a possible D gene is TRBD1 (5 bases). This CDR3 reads CASSLGQGSYGYTF. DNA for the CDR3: TGCGCCAGCAGCTTGGGTCAGGGTTCCTATGGCTACACCTTC.